This T cell receptor (beta chain) appears in the sequencing data of a study of cytomegalovirus exposure and HLA in healthy donors. The PCR ran on 60 Vbeta and 13 Jbeta primers. Measured with immunoSEQ multiplex PCR; TCRdb has only the in-frame clones, and not every one. The repertoire holds roughly 130,000 clones, with about 80% as singletons. Germline assignment: CDR1 SEHNR and CDR2 FQNEAQ (reference sequence). Between the trimmed V and J ends, which lost 5 bases and 0 bases, there was a span of 12 bases. This CDR3 has 15 amino acids. This clone was counted a few times. Its antigen is unknown. Findings and caveats of the study: With later analysis, a missense DCLRE1C variant became linked to TCR beta V- and J-gene trimming. It has been reported that TCR beta sequences accurately predicted the HLA-A and HLA-B alleles of most subjects. With further analysis later on, most CMV-associated TCR beta chains appeared HLA-restricted.

Sequenced input: PBMCs. This chain joins TRBV7-9 and TRBJ2-3; weak D call: TRBD1 (5 bases). This clonotype was obtained from a human donor in good health. The CDR3 nucleotides read TGTGCCAGCAGCGAAGGGGCACCGAGCACAGATACGCAGTATTTT. Its translation: CASSEGAPSTDTQYF.